This T cell receptor beta chain was recovered during a study of OX40 agonist ivuxolimab in advanced cancers. This clone was seen a few times. The identical CDR3 is also encoded by other nucleotide sequences in the sample. Some clones are missing from TCRdb's copy, which holds only in-frame ones; the method was immunoSEQ multiplex PCR. The sample includes 13,000 or so clones, approximately 92% seen only once; the top ten take around 75%. Germline values: CDR1 LNHDA, CDR2 SQIVND (reference sequence). Trimming left V 6 bases short and J 7 bases short, with 6 bases between. The CDR3 sequence is 11 residues long.

The sample was CD4+ or CD8+ T cells sorted from blood, taken in a trial of the OX40 agonist ivuxolimab. J is TRBJ2-2 and V is TRBV19; D gene uncertain. The receptor was derived from an adult with an advanced solid tumor such as melanoma, head and neck, liver or kidney cancer. The CDR3 DNA sequence: TGTGCCAGTAGGGTTGGCGGGGAGCTGTTTTTT. Encoded protein: CASRVGGELFF.